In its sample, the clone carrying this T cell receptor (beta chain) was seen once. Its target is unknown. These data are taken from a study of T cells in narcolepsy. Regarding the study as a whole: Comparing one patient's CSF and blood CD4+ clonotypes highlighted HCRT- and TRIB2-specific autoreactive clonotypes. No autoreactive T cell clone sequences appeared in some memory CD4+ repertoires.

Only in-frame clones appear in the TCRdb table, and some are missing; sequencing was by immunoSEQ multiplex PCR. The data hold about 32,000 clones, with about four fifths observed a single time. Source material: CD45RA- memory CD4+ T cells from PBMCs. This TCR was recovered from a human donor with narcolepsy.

The CDR3 DNA reads TGTGCCAGCAGCTTGGATGGGCCCCAGCATTTT. It encodes CASSLDGPQHF. The chain links TRBV5-5 to TRBJ1-5; unclear D gene. This CDR3 spans 11 amino acids. V was clipped by 0 bases and J by 9 bases, with 4 bases between them. Germline V gene data show CDR1 as SGHKS and CDR2 as YYEKEE (reference sequence).